This entry lists 20 T cell receptor beta chains sequenced from one sample in a study of blood T cells in healthy people across ages. A sample-barcoded 5' primer and a J-beta primer mix were used in a second PCR of about 6 to 12 cycles. TCRdb redid the calling of the 5' RACE reads with MiXCR, one entry per CDR3 protein. Of some 670,000 distinct CDR3 sequences listed, over 40% are singletons. The sequenced sample consisted of blood. Receptors were obtained from a woman older than 75 in good health.

The rearrangement uses TRBV29-1 and TRBJ1-2; 8 bases are a match to TRBD1. V dropped 7 bases and J dropped 5; count of bases not matched to a gene: 6. CDR1 and CDR2 from the germline V gene are SQVTM and ANQGSEA. The CDR3 has 12 residues. The CDR3 coding sequence is TGCAGCGCGGACAGGGTTCGATATGGCTACACCTTC. This sequence encodes CSADRVRYGYTF.

DNA for the CDR3: TGTGCTAGTGGTTTGGTACCCCCGGTGTACAGGCTGTACGAGCAGTTCTTC. This sequence encodes CASGLVPPVYRLYEQFF. This chain links TRBV12-5 with TRBJ2-1, with D possibly TRBD1 on 5 matching bases. The CDR3 contains 17 residues. Between the trimmed V and J ends, which lost 0 bases and 10 bases, there was a span of 22 bases. The germline gives CDR1 LGHNT, CDR2 FRNRAP.

The chain links TRBV20-1 to TRBJ2-3; 14 nucleotides match TRBD2. The CDR3 extends over 18 amino acids. CDR1 and CDR2 from the germline V gene are DFQATT and SNEGSKA (reference sequence). Unmatched junction bases numbered 24, after V lost 5 bases and J lost 14 bases. This chain's CDR3 is CSASGTSGSLGGHRYAYF. In DNA form, the CDR3 reads TGCAGTGCTTCCGGGACTAGCGGGAGCTTAGGGGGGCACAGATACGCGTATTTT.

This clonotype has at least ten counts. The chain recombines TRBV27 with TRBJ1-2; D is perhaps TRBD1 (6 bases). This CDR3 has 13 residues. Germline V gene sequence: CDR1 MNHEY, CDR2 SMNVEV (reference sequence). The V gene lost 6 bases and the J gene lost 4 bases, with 12 bases spanning the gap. CDR3 residues: CASSLGGGYGYTF. In DNA, the CDR3 is TGTGCCAGCAGCCTAGGGGGTGGCTATGGCTACACCTTC.

V usage is TRBV20-1 and J usage is TRBJ2-1; 7 bases match TRBD2. V was clipped by 1 base and J by 8 bases; unmatched bases: 11. The CDR3 has 15 residues. The germline V gene has CDR1 DFQATT and CDR2 SNEGSKA (reference sequence). The CDR3 loop is CSARGVLGRGDEQFF. CDR3 DNA sequence: TGCAGTGCTAGAGGGGTTTTGGGGAGGGGTGATGAGCAGTTCTTC.

The rearrangement links TRBV5-1 to TRBJ1-6, with 7 bases identical to TRBD1. After removal of 6 bases from V and 6 bases from J, the junction contained 6 bases not matched to a gene. Germline V lookup: CDR1 SGHRS, CDR2 YFSETQ. This CDR3 contains 14 residues. The CDR3 here is CASMPGGGNSPLHF. The CDR3 region has the DNA TGCGCCAGCATGCCAGGGGGAGGTAATTCACCCCTCCACTTT. The full variable domain, completed using reference TRBV5-1 and TRBJ1-6, is KAGVTQTPRYLIKTRGQQVTLSCSPISGHRSVSWYQQTPGQGLQFLFEYFSETQRNKGNFPGRFSGRQFSNSRSEMNVSTLELGDSALYLCASMPGGGNSPLHFGNGTRLTVT.

In regard to this clonotype: Being one base from a much bigger clone, this may be a read error. The chain joins TRBV29-1 to TRBJ2-3; TRBD2 might be the D (5 bases). Germline V lookup: CDR1 SQVTM, CDR2 ANQGSEA. There are 15 residues in the CDR3. Deletions cut 5 bases from V and 1 base from J, with 16 bases between. DNA of the CDR3: TGCAGCGTTAATGAACAACTAGTGGGCACAGATACGCAGTATTTT. It translates to CSVNEQLVGTDTQYF.

On this clonotype itself: Possible read error: a much larger clone is one base away. The chain employs TRBV20-1 and TRBJ1-2; D gene unclear. Trimming took 6 bases from V and 3 from J, leaving 8 bases between them. The CDR3 loop spans 11 amino acids. Germline values: CDR1 DFQATT, CDR2 SNEGSKA (reference sequence). CDR3 nucleotides: TGCAGTGCCACGAGGGACTATGGCTACACCTTC. Translation: CSATRDYGYTF.

A single count supports this clonotype. This rearrangement joins TRBV4-1 to TRBJ2-1, with 8 nucleotides matching TRBD1. The CDR3 consists of 16 residues. V trimming: 3 bases; J trimming: 3 bases; junction bases outside the gene matches: 7. Germline CDR1 is MGHRA and CDR2 is YSYEKL. The CDR3 is CASSHRGQGGYNEQFF. The CDR3 nucleotides read TGCGCCAGCAGCCACCGAGGACAGGGTGGCTACAATGAGCAGTTCTTC.

This rearrangement joins TRBV7-2 to TRBJ2-5; TRBD1 aligns across 7 bases. The J call may be in error: the DNA end matches TRBJ2-7 better. The CDR3 sequence is 15 residues long. Germline CDR1 reads SGHTA; CDR2 reads FQGNSA. The CDR3 sequence: CASSLAQQGFDEQYF. The CDR3 coding sequence is TGTGCCAGCAGCTTAGCTCAACAGGGGTTCGACGAGCAGTACTTC.

V and J are TRBV10-3 and TRBJ1-4; D unclear. V was trimmed by 2 bases and J by 0 bases, leaving 7 bases between them. The CDR3 spans 15 residues. Germline-derived CDR1 and CDR2 are ENHRY and SYGVKD. CDR3 sequence: CAISENKATNEKLFF. The CDR3 DNA is TGTGCCATCAGTGAGAACAAGGCAACTAATGAAAAACTGTTTTTT.

The rearrangement joins TRBV27 to TRBJ2-1; 11 bases line up with TRBD2. Germline V gives CDR1 MNHEY, CDR2 SMNVEV (reference sequence). V shed 4 bases, J shed 5 bases, and the junction held 10 bases outside the gene matches. The CDR3 is 17 residues long. This chain's CDR3 is CASSWLIAGGTHNEQFF. CDR3 bases: TGTGCCAGCAGTTGGCTGATAGCGGGAGGGACCCACAATGAGCAGTTCTTC.

Ten or more counts support this clonotype. The rearrangement links TRBV7-3 to TRBJ2-3; D perhaps matches TRBD1 (6 bases). Per germline, CDR1 SGHTA and CDR2 FQGTGA. CDR3 length: 15 amino acids. V was clipped by 5 bases and J by 0 bases, with 12 bases between them. For the CDR3, the DNA is TGTGCCAGCAGCCAAGCACAGGGTAGCACAGATACGCAGTATTTT. It translates to CASSQAQGSTDTQYF.

The table lists this clonotype with many counts. Written as DNA, the CDR3 is TGCAGTGCCCCGGGACTAGCGAACGAGCAGTACTTC. Amino acids: CSAPGLANEQYF. This chain joins TRBV20-1 and TRBJ2-7; 10 bases map to TRBD2. The germline V gene encodes CDR1 DFQATT and CDR2 SNEGSKA (reference sequence). With V trimmed by 6 bases and J by 5 bases, 4 bases remained unmatched. The CDR3 has 12 amino acids.

This clonotype was detected ten times or more. The chain combines TRBV7-2 with TRBJ1-6; TRBD1 is a possible D gene (6 bases). The CDR3 is 15 amino acids. Trimming stripped 5 bases from V and 7 bases from J, with 15 bases between. The germline V gene encodes CDR1 SGHTA and CDR2 FQGNSA. Written as DNA, the CDR3 is TGTGCCAGCAGCCTAAACAGGGCTACCAATTCACCCCTCCACTTT. Its protein product is CASSLNRATNSPLHF.

Note on this clonotype: A read error is possible here, since a much larger clone lies one base away. J is TRBJ2-7 and V is TRBV14; D possibly corresponds to TRBD2 (6 bases). Between the trimmed V and J ends, which lost 0 bases and 7 bases, there was a span of 25 bases. Germline V gene data show CDR1 as SGHDN and CDR2 as FVKESK. CDR3 length: 18 amino acids. For the CDR3, the DNA is TGTGCCAGCAGCCAAGATTGGTTTGGGGGGAAAGGATACAATGAGCAGTACTTC. Encoded protein: CASSQDWFGGKGYNEQYF.

This clonotype was found once. The chain joins TRBV5-1 to TRBJ2-4; possibly TRBD2 for D (6 bases). With the DNA end fitting TRBJ2-7 better, the J assignment may be wrong. The germline gives CDR1 SGHRS, CDR2 YFSETQ. The CDR3 consists of 15 residues. CDR3: CASSVNGGSDYEQYF. The CDR3 DNA is TGCGCCAGCAGCGTAAACGGGGGTTCGGACTACGAGCAGTACTTC.

A note on this clonotype: This could be a read error, since a much larger clone is one nucleotide away. This rearrangement joins TRBV9 to TRBJ2-1; either TRBD1 or TRBD2 may fit D (5 bases each). CDR1 and CDR2 from the germline V gene are SGDLS and YYNGEE. The ends were cut back, 3 bases at V and 4 bases at J, with 14 bases in the middle. The CDR3 is 15 residues long. CDR3 in amino acids: CASSGRGTLYNEQFF. CDR3 sequence (DNA): TGTGCCAGCAGCGGCCGTGGGACGCTTTACAATGAGCAGTTCTTC.

This clonotype was observed a handful of times. The rearrangement joins TRBV3-1 to TRBJ2-1, with no clear D. V dropped 4 bases and J dropped 3 bases, with 19 bases sitting between them. Germline assignment: CDR1 LGHDT and CDR2 YNNKEL (reference sequence). This CDR3 is 17 amino acids long. CDR3 bases: TGTGCCAGCAGCCTCCCGAGAGGTGCTAATTTCTACAATGAGCAGTTCTTC. Translation: CASSLPRGANFYNEQFF.

The chain recombines TRBV6-6 with TRBJ1-5, with D hard to call. There are 12 residues in the CDR3. From germline, CDR1 is MNHNY and CDR2 SVGAGI (reference sequence). V lost 2 bases to trimming and J lost 5 bases, with 4 bases between them. CDR3 DNA: TGTGCCAGCAGTTACGAAGATCAGCCCCAGCATTTT. Protein sequence: CASSYEDQPQHF.